This T cell receptor beta chain was recovered during a study of identical twins. V dropped 6 bases and J dropped 0 bases, with 17 bases sitting between them. The CDR3 runs to 16 residues. Findings of the study overall: Carriage of fewer insertions was seen in abundant cord blood beta clonotypes, whereas memory repertoires showed none. Interpretation of the results relied on cross-sectional statistical analysis and not on following the same donors. One should note that invariant MAIT and iNKT cells could partly confound zero-insertion analyses.

The cDNA had a unique molecular identifier and a template-switch universal primer site. TCRdb redid the calling of the 5' RACE reads with MiXCR, one entry per CDR3 protein. This sample yields about 240,000 distinct CDR3 sequences, of which approximately 12% are seen a single time; 4% to 5% belongs to the top ten. On this clonotype: Its matching antigen is unknown.

These sequences were also reported in another study, on yellow fever vaccine responses in identical twins.

This chain connects TRBV12-3 or TRBV12-4 to TRBJ2-5; perhaps TRBD1 as D (5 bases). The sequenced sample consisted of memory (CD45RO+) T cells sorted from blood. The origin of this receptor is a woman between 18 and 30 years old in good health. The CDR3 nucleotides are TGTGCCAGCAGCTTCTTCCTCGGACAAGACCAAGAGACCCAGTACTTC. Amino acid sequence: CASSFFLGQDQETQYF.